The 24 T cell receptor beta chains in this list originate from one sample, sequenced in a study of pediatric ulcerative colitis. The data were produced by immunoSEQ multiplex PCR, yet TCRdb's version contains in-frame clones alone and is incomplete. The data show 30,000 or so clones, 81% seen once. Rectal tissue came from one to two pinch biopsies taken at colonoscopy. Sequencing input: gut tissue. These receptors were taken from a boy between 10 and 17 years old with mild ulcerative colitis.

V and J are TRBV5-1 and TRBJ2-5, with D hard to call. CDR1 is SGHRS, CDR2 YFSETQ, per germline. V dropped 1 base and J dropped 2 bases, with 9 bases sitting between them. This CDR3 is built from 14 residues. CDR3 in DNA: TGCGCCAGCAGCTTGATTGCTGGACAAGAGACCCAGTACTTC. Its protein product is CASSLIAGQETQYF.

The J gene is TRBJ1-6, the V gene TRBV4-2; D possibly corresponds to TRBD1 (5 bases). The CDR3 extends over 14 amino acids. CDR1 and CDR2 from the germline V gene are LGHNA and YNFKEQ. Between the trimmed V and J ends, which lost 0 bases and 13 bases, there was a span of 13 bases. CDR3: CASSQEGGDRPLHF. The CDR3 region has the DNA TGTGCCAGCAGCCAAGAGGGAGGGGATCGGCCCCTCCACTTT.

J is TRBJ2-7 and V is TRBV9, with 13 bases lining up with TRBD2. Germline loops: CDR1 SGDLS, CDR2 YYNGEE. The trim removed 2 bases at V and 4 bases at J, leaving 3 bases unmatched. The CDR3 length is 15 residues. CDR3: CASSVGLAGNYEQYF. In DNA form, the CDR3 reads TGTGCCAGCAGCGTGGGACTAGCGGGGAATTACGAGCAGTACTTC.

The rearrangement links TRBV7-9 to TRBJ1-4; perhaps TRBD1 as D (5 bases). The CDR3 length is 15 residues. The V gene's germline CDR1 is SEHNR and CDR2 FQNEAQ (reference sequence). The V gene lost 6 bases and the J gene lost 4 bases, with 15 bases spanning the gap. The CDR3 reads CASRTIGGSNEKLFF. The DNA of the CDR3 is TGTGCCAGCAGAACCATCGGGGGTAGTAATGAAAAACTGTTTTTT. The variable domain in full, with the rest retrieved from reference TRBV7-9 and TRBJ1-4, is DTGVSQNPRHKITKRGQNVTFRCDPISEHNRLYWYRQTLGQGPEFLTYFQNEAQLEKSRLLSDRFSAERPKGSFSTLEIQRTEQGDSAMYLCASRTIGGSNEKLFFGSGTQLSVL.

The chain's CDR3 is CASSETLRSGNTIYF. The DNA of the CDR3 is TGTGCCAGCAGTGAAACTTTGCGCTCTGGAAACACCATATATTTT. The chain recombines TRBV6-1 with TRBJ1-3; D uncertain. This CDR3 contains 15 residues. Germline CDR1 is MNHNS and CDR2 is SASEGT. V lost 2 bases, J lost 0 bases, and 8 bases lay in between.

In nucleotides, the CDR3 is TGTGCCAGCAGCTTGTATACCTATGGCTACACCTTC. This gives the protein CASSLYTYGYTF. The chain joins TRBV7-8 to TRBJ1-2, with D unclear. Trimming removed 3 bases at V and 4 bases at J, with 6 bases between. Germline lookup yields CDR1 SGHVS and CDR2 FQNEAQ. CDR3 length equals 12 residues.

This clone was observed a few times. The chain links TRBV30 to TRBJ1-1; perhaps TRBD1 as D (5 bases). From germline, CDR1 is GTSNPN and CDR2 SVGIG (reference sequence). The CDR3 extends over 13 amino acids. In DNA form, the CDR3 reads TGTGTGTTTCAGGGAAGGTTCGGCACTGAAGCTTTCTTT. Amino acid sequence: CVFQGRFGTEAFF.

The V call is TRBV7-9, the J call TRBJ1-4; maybe TRBD1 (6 bases). The CDR3 length is 15 residues. Trimming removed 4 bases at V and 8 bases at J, with 17 bases between. Germline-derived CDR1 and CDR2 are SEHNR and FQNEAQ (reference sequence). CDR3 nucleotide sequence: TGTGCCAGCAGCTGGTATAGGGGGTCGGGGGAAAAACTGTTTTTT. Residues: CASSWYRGSGEKLFF.

The CDR3 DNA sequence: TGTGCCAGCAGTGAAGTGGGGGGGGGCGCGACCCAGTACTTC. Its translation: CASSEVGGGATQYF. This chain connects TRBV2 to TRBJ2-5; TRBD2 might be the D (7 bases). CDR1 and CDR2 from the germline V gene are SNHLY and FYNNEI. This CDR3 region has 14 residues. V was cut by 1 base and J by 7 bases, with 13 bases left in between. The full variable domain, in which reference TRBV2 and TRBJ2-5 provide the parts outside the CDR3, is EPEVTQTPSHQVTQMGQEVILRCVPISNHLYFYWYRQILGQKVEFLVSFYNNEISEKSEIFDDQFSVERPDGSNFTLKIRSTKLEDSAMYFCASSEVGGGATQYFGPGTRLLVL.

The genes are TRBV11-2 and TRBJ2-7; D gene unclear. The CDR3 spans 13 residues. Germline CDR1 reads SGHAT; CDR2 reads FQNNGV. V dropped 2 bases and J dropped 3 bases, with 8 bases sitting between them. In nucleotides, the CDR3 is TGTGCCAGCAGCTTACCCCCCAGCTACGAGCAGTACTTC. Translated, it gives CASSLPPSYEQYF.

This chain joins TRBV13 and TRBJ1-3; D is possibly TRBD1 (5 bases). Germline values: CDR1 PRHDT, CDR2 FYEKMQ (reference sequence). The CDR3 is made up of 13 amino acids. Trimming left V 5 bases short and J 3 bases short, with 8 bases between. CDR3 residues: CASSRDVGNTIYF. CDR3 sequence (DNA): TGTGCCAGCAGCCGGGACGTTGGAAACACCATATATTTT.

The chain links TRBV4-1 to TRBJ2-7, with D possibly matching TRBD1 (6 bases). CDR1 and CDR2 (germline): MGHRA, YSYEKL. Trimming left V 0 bases short and J 4 bases short, with 16 bases between. This CDR3 spans 16 amino acids. CDR3: CASSQEQWDTGYEQYF. The CDR3 coding sequence is TGCGCCAGCAGCCAAGAGCAATGGGACACCGGATACGAGCAGTACTTC.

V and J are TRBV5-4 and TRBJ2-1; D not certain. Germline V gene data show CDR1 as SGHNT and CDR2 as YYREEE (reference sequence). The CDR3 is made up of 12 amino acids. Trimming removed 0 bases from V and 8 bases from J, with 6 bases in between. The CDR3 here is CASSLAPHEQFF. The DNA of the CDR3 is TGTGCCAGCAGCTTGGCCCCCCATGAGCAGTTCTTC.

The V and J genes are TRBV5-4 and TRBJ1-2; D is unclear. Germline V gene sequence: CDR1 SGHNT, CDR2 YYREEE (reference sequence). This CDR3 is 14 amino acids long. Trimming removed 1 base at V and 5 bases at J, with 12 bases between. CDR3 sequence (DNA): TGTGCCAGCAGCTTGCCGGCAGGAAATTATGGCTACACCTTC. Translation gives CASSLPAGNYGYTF.

This rearrangement joins TRBV6-4 to TRBJ2-3; 9 positions agree with TRBD2. Germline V lookup: CDR1 MRHNA, CDR2 SNTAGT. J gave up 4 bases and V 3 bases, and 2 bases lay outside the gene matches. The CDR3 consists of 14 residues. The CDR3 here is CASSERGGPDTQYF. Written as DNA, the CDR3 is TGTGCCAGCAGTGAGCGGGGGGGCCCAGATACGCAGTATTTT.

The chain is built from TRBV30 and TRBJ2-7, with D possibly being TRBD2 (7 bases). The germline V gene encodes CDR1 GTSNPN and CDR2 SVGIG (reference sequence). The CDR3 covers 14 residues. The V gene lost 0 bases and the J gene lost 3 bases, with 12 bases spanning the gap. CDR3 sequence reads: CAWSVGGLSYEQYF. DNA for the CDR3: TGTGCCTGGAGTGTGGGGGGGCTGAGCTACGAGCAGTACTTC.

This rearrangement joins TRBV7-8 to TRBJ1-1, with a tentative D call TRBD1 (5 bases). The CDR3 totals 16 residues. Germline-derived CDR1 and CDR2 are SGHVS and FQNEAQ. Trimming removed 2 bases from V and 5 bases from J, with 18 bases in between. The CDR3 loop reads CASSLRLGRGRTEAFF. In DNA form, the CDR3 reads TGTGCCAGCAGCTTAAGGTTGGGGAGGGGCCGGACTGAAGCTTTCTTT.

The V and J genes are TRBV4-2 and TRBJ1-2; D ambiguous. The CDR3 consists of 14 residues. Trimming left V 4 bases short and J 8 bases short, with 17 bases between. The V gene's germline CDR1 is LGHNA and CDR2 YNFKEQ. CDR3: CASSREGRAGGYTF. In nucleotides, the CDR3 is TGTGCCAGCAGCCGCGAAGGGCGTGCCGGGGGCTACACCTTC.

This clone was counted once. The chain joins TRBV6-6 to TRBJ1-1; possibly TRBD1 for D (5 bases). This CDR3 has 15 residues. The V end lost 6 bases, the J end lost 1 base, and 15 bases lay between the germline ends. Germline values: CDR1 MNHNY, CDR2 SVGAGI (reference sequence). CDR3 DNA: TGTGCCAGCAGGGGGACCGGCAGCCCGAACACTGAAGCTTTCTTT. Its translation: CASRGTGSPNTEAFF.

This chain uses TRBV7-9 with TRBJ2-7, with D perhaps TRBD2 (6 bases). Trimming left V 5 bases short and J 9 bases short, with 14 bases between. The CDR3 length is 12 residues. Per the germline V gene, CDR1 is SEHNR and CDR2 is FQNEAQ (reference sequence). CDR3 protein: CASSLITGVQYF. The CDR3 bases are TGTGCCAGCAGCCTAATAACGGGGGTGCAGTACTTC.

The genes are TRBV7-6 and TRBJ1-1; TRBD1 matches 10 bases. This CDR3 spans 17 amino acids. Per germline, CDR1 SGHVS and CDR2 FNYEAQ. V lost 6 bases and J lost 5; bases outside the gene matches: 15. This CDR3 is CASRGRGTGERRTEAFF. The CDR3 DNA reads TGTGCCAGCAGGGGGAGGGGGACAGGGGAAAGAAGGACTGAAGCTTTCTTT. Filled out from reference TRBV7-6 and TRBJ1-1, the complete variable domain reads GAGVSQSPRYKVTKRGQDVALRCDPISGHVSLYWYRQALGQGPEFLTYFNYEAQQDKSGLPNDRFSAERPEGSISTLTIQRTEQRDSAMYRCASRGRGTGERRTEAFFGQGTRLTVV.

The chain joins TRBV11-2 to TRBJ1-2; tentative D call: TRBD1 (6 bases). CDR1 SGHAT and CDR2 FQNNGV come from the germline V gene. The CDR3 is 15 amino acids. V lost 4 bases to trimming and J lost 6 bases, with 18 bases between them. CDR3 sequence (DNA): TGTGCCAGCAGCTCGTTCAGGGGCTTGGTGGATGGCTACACCTTC. This encodes CASSSFRGLVDGYTF.

V usage is TRBV4-1 and J usage is TRBJ1-1, with 8 bases that match TRBD1. With V trimmed by 6 bases and J by 3 bases, 12 bases remained unmatched. The CDR3 contains 16 residues. Germline V gives CDR1 MGHRA, CDR2 YSYEKL. The CDR3, as DNA: TGCGCCAGCAGTCGTAATCCAGGGACAGGATACACTGAAGCTTTCTTT. Protein product: CASSRNPGTGYTEAFF.

CDR3 DNA: TGTGCCAGCAGCCCTAGCGGGGGGTCCGGGGATACGCAGTATTTT. Translating gives CASSPSGGSGDTQYF. The chain uses TRBV11-2 and TRBJ2-3, with 11 bases lining up with TRBD2. The CDR3 extends over 15 amino acids. The germline CDR1 and CDR2 sequences are SGHAT and FQNNGV. V trimming: 5 bases; J trimming: 6 bases; junction bases outside the gene matches: 7.